The rows below give T cell receptor beta chains drawn from one sample of a study of T cells after posttransplantation cyclophosphamide. Data came from immunoSEQ multiplex PCR; TCRdb stores just in-frame clones and leaves some out. The repertoire has approximately 35,000 clones, none seen only once; the ten largest take around 1.2%. Sequencing was performed on PBMCs. Receptor source: a girl aged 5-17 years in good health, CMV-negative, and a related stem cell transplant donor. CDR3s leave out the opening cysteine and the closing phenylalanine or tryptophan.

J | V | CDR3
TRBJ2-1 | TRBV11-3 | ASSKGLNNEQF
TRBJ1-2 | TRBV29-1 | SVDGGDPGLTEIAGYT
TRBJ1-2 | TRBV6-5 | ASRHRKFSGGYT
TRBJ1-1 | TRBV18 | ASQTGALNTEAF
TRBJ2-3 | TRBV9 | ATPEKREAPDTQY
TRBJ2-1 | TRBV29-1 | SVTLAGRLYNEQF
TRBJ1-5 | TRBV5-5 | ASSRTALGGQPQH
TRBJ2-7 | TRBV5-1 | ASSLGTGGYEQY
. | TRBV4-1 | ASSQRTVSYEQY
TRBJ1-5 | TRBV4-2 | ASSQEGQGSNQPQH
TRBJ2-3 | TRBV15 | ATSRVAGYTDTQY
TRBJ2-5 | TRBV30 | AWRLAGQETQY
TRBJ1-2 | TRBV28 | ASRRHGGLYGYT
TRBJ2-5 | TRBV5-1 | ASSGGLRREQY
TRBJ2-2 | TRBV28 | ASRSSGRKPGELF
TRBJ2-5 | TRBV30 | AWTRQVQETQY
TRBJ2-7 | TRBV30 | AWSVTRGQTYEQY
TRBJ2-2 | TRBV9 | ASSLEGGGTGELF
TRBJ2-7 | TRBV5-1 | ASSLPGTYEQY
TRBJ2-2 | TRBV10-3 | AISDGTSGNTGELF
TRBJ2-5 | TRBV4-2 | ASSPTRTGGETQY
TRBJ2-7 | TRBV11-2 | ASSLDIGTGNYEQY
TRBJ2-5 | TRBV6-1 | ASSEGGSQETQY
TRBJ1-5 | TRBV7-8 | ASRETGGRSNQPQH
TRBJ2-1 | TRBV28 | ASRRTSGGWSYNEQF
TRBJ2-7 | TRBV28 | ASEDTIDSYEQY
TRBJ2-7 | TRBV5-4 | ASSRDRTLYEQY
TRBJ1-4 | TRBV13 | ASSSPRGEKLF
TRBJ1-4 | TRBV19 | ASSRTGRDEKLF
TRBJ2-5 | TRBV7-9 | ASSLVRLAEETQY
TRBJ1-5 | TRBV2 | ASSLPPQH
TRBJ1-1 | TRBV15 | ATSRGGGGRNTEAF
TRBJ1-2 | TRBV6-4 | ASTSLGERGQAKSYGYT
TRBJ2-3 | TRBV5-1 | ASSLLAVGSGTDTQY
TRBJ2-7 | TRBV28 | ASTVGTGSYEQY
TRBJ1-2 | TRBV10-3 | AISEGQGEANYGYT
TRBJ2-2 | TRBV18 | ASSPSIRGGNTGELF
TRBJ1-1 | TRBV29-1 | SVRNRETEAF
TRBJ2-7 | TRBV6-5 | ASRLVAGGSYEQY
TRBJ2-3 | TRBV7-6 | ASSLTGQGWTDTQY
TRBJ2-2 | TRBV2 | ASNRDRLSTGELF
TRBJ2-1 | TRBV19 | ASSVRTTFKEQF
TRBJ2-7 | TRBV5-6 | ASRSTGNYEQY
TRBJ1-2 | TRBV6-5 | ASSSGRGDGYT
TRBJ2-3 | TRBV18 | ASSPGVGLVSAQY
TRBJ1-2 | TRBV7-9 | ASSRGTGGYGYT
TRBJ1-5 | TRBV28 | ATLTGGARQPQH
TRBJ1-1 | TRBV29-1 | SVKDRANTEAF
TRBJ1-1 | TRBV5-5 | ASSLGRVNTEAF
TRBJ2-1 | TRBV13 | ASNLLARSYNEQF
TRBJ2-5 | TRBV6-5 | ASSYSGGQETQY
TRBJ2-3 | TRBV28 | ASSFQKAEITDTQY
TRBJ2-5 | TRBV28 | ASRPGSKEETQY
TRBJ2-1 | TRBV10-1 | ASSAGLAYNEQF
TRBJ1-2 | TRBV2 | ASSGQGRGYT
TRBJ2-7 | TRBV7-8 | ASSRDREDEQY
TRBJ2-2 | TRBV5-4 | ASSNPGTGASGTGELF
TRBJ1-4 | TRBV5-6 | ASSDGTGGIGNEKLF
TRBJ2-7 | TRBV5-5 | ASSLFGTDHYEQY
TRBJ2-2 | TRBV7-2 | ASSLARGYGELF